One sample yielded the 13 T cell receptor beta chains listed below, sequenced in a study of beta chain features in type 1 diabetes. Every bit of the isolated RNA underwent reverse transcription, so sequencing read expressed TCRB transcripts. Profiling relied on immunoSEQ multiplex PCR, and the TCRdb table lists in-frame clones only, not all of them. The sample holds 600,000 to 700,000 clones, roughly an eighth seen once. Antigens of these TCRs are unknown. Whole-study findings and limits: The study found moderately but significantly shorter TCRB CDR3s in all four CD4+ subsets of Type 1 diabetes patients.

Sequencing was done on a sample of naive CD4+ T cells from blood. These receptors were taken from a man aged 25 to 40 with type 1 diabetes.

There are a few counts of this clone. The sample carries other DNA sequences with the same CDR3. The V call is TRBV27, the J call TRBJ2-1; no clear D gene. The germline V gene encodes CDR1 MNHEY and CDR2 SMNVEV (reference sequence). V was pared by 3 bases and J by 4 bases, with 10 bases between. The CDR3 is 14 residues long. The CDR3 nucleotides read TGTGCCAGCAGTTTCCGAGGAGATTACAATGAGCAGTTCTTC. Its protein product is CASSFRGDYNEQFF.

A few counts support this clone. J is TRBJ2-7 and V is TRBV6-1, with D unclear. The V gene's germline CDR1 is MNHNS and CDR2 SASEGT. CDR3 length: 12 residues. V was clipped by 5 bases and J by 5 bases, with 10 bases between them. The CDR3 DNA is TGTGCCAGCAGTACGGCTCGGAACGAGCAGTACTTC. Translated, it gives CASSTARNEQYF.

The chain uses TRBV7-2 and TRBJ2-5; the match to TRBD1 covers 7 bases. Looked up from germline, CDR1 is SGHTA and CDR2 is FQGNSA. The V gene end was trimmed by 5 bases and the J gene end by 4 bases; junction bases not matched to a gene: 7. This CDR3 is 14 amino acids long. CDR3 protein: CASSLRGTGETQYF. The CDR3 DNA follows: TGTGCCAGCAGCCTCAGGGGGACGGGAGAGACCCAGTACTTC.

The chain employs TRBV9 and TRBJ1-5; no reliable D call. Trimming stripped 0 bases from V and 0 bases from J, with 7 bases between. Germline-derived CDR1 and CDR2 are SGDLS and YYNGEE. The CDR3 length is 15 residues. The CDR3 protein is CASSVGSGSNQPQHF. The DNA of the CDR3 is TGTGCCAGCAGCGTAGGTAGCGGTAGCAATCAGCCCCAGCATTTT.

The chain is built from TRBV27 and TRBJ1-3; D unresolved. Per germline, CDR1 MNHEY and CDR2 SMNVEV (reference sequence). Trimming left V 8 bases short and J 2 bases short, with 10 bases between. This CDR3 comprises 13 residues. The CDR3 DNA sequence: TGTGCCAGCGGTGCGTGGGCTGGAAACACCATATATTTT. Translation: CASGAWAGNTIYF.

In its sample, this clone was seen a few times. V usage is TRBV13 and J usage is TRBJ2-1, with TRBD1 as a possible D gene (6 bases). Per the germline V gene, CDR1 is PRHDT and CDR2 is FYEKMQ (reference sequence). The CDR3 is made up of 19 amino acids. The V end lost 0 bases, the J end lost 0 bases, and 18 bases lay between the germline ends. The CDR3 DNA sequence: TGTGCCAGCAGCTTAGGCCGGATTCTCCAGGACAGCTCCTACAATGAGCAGTTCTTC. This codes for CASSLGRILQDSSYNEQFF.

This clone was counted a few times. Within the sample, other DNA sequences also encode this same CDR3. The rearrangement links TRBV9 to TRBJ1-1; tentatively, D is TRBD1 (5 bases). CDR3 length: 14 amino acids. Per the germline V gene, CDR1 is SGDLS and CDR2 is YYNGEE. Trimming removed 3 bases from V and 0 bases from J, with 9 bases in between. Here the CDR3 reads CASSAGTLNTEAFF. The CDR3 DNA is TGTGCCAGCAGCGCCGGGACCCTGAACACTGAAGCTTTCTTT.

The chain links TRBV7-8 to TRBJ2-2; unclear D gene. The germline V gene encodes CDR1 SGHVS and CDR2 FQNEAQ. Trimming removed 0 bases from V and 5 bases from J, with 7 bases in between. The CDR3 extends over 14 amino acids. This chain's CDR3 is CASSLAGMTGELFF. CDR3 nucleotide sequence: TGTGCCAGCAGCTTAGCGGGGATGACCGGGGAGCTGTTTTTT.

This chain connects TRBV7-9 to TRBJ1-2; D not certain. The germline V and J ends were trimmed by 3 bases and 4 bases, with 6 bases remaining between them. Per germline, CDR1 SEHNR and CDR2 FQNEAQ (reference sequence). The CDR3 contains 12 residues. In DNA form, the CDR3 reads TGTGCCAGCAGCTTTACCCCCTATGGCTACACCTTC. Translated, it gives CASSFTPYGYTF. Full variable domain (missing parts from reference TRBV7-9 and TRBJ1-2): DTGVSQNPRHKITKRGQNVTFRCDPISEHNRLYWYRQTLGQGPEFLTYFQNEAQLEKSRLLSDRFSAERPKGSFSTLEIQRTEQGDSAMYLCASSFTPYGYTFGSGTRLTVV.

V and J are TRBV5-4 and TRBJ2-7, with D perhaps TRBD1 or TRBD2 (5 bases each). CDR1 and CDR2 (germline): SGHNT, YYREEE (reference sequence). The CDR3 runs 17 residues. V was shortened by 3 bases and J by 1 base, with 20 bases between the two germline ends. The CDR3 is CASSSDFGAASSYEQYF. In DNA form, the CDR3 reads TGTGCCAGCAGCTCGGACTTTGGGGCAGCGAGTTCCTACGAGCAGTACTTC.

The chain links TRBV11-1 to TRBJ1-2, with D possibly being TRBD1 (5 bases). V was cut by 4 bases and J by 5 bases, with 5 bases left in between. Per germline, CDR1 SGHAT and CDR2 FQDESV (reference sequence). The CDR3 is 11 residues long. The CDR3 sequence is CASSWGYGYTF. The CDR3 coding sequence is TGTGCCAGCAGCTGGGGGTATGGCTACACCTTC. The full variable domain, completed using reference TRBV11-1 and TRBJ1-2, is EAEVAQSPRYKITEKSQAVAFWCDPISGHATLYWYRQILGQGPELLVQFQDESVVDDSQLPKDRFSAERLKGVDSTLKIQPAELGDSAMYLCASSWGYGYTFGSGTRLTVV.

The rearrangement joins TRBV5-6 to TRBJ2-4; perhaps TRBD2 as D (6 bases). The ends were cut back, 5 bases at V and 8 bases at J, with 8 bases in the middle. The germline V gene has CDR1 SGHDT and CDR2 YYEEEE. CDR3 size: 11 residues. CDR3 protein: CASRSGDIQYF. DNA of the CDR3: TGTGCCAGCAGGTCGGGGGACATTCAGTACTTC. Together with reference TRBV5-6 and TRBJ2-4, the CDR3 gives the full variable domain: DAGVTQSPTHLIKTRGQQVTLRCSPKSGHDTVSWYQQALGQGPQFIFQYYEEEERQRGNFPDRFSGHQFPNYSSELNVNALLLGDSALYLCASRSGDIQYFGAGTRLSVL.

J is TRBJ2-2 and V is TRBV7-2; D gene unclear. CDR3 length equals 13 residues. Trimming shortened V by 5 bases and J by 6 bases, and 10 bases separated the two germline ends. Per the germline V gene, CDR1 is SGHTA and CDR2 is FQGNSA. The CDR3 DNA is TGTGCCAGCAGCAGCAGATCGGCCGGGGAGCTGTTTTTT. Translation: CASSSRSAGELFF.